The 17 T cell receptor beta chains below were found in one sample sequenced in a study of CXCR3-negative and CXCR3-positive naive CD8 T cells. Via 5' RACE with UMI labels, TRB cDNA libraries were prepared. TCRdb reprocessed the 5' RACE reads and stores each CDR3 protein as one record, lacking DNA. This sample's table reports tens of thousands of distinct CDR3 sequences. Sequencing input: naive CXCR3- CD8+ T cells from blood. Subset meaning: CD45RO-CCR7+CD27+CD95- naive CD8+ T cells lacking CXCR3 (TNR3-). Every receptor here comes from a human donor in good health. Some clones in this sample may be carry-over from other donors' samples.

The CDR3 protein is CASSPYLRDGSYEQYF. V gene TRBV28 combines with J gene TRBJ2-7; TCRdb lists TRBD1, though no DNA is available to test this call. Germline V lookup: CDR1 MDHEN, CDR2 SYDVKM. CDR3 length: 16 residues. Full variable domain (remainder filled in from reference TRBV28 and TRBJ2-7): DVKVTQSSRYLVKRTGEKVFLECVQDMDHENMFWYRQDPGLGLRLIYFSYDVKMKEKGDIPEGYSVSREKKERFSLILESASTNQTSMYLCASSPYLRDGSYEQYFGPGTRLTVT.

The chain uses TRBV5-5 and TRBJ2-1; absent DNA, TCRdb's TRBD2 call cannot be checked. This CDR3 has 15 residues. CDR1 is SGHKS, CDR2 YYEKEE, per germline (reference sequence). CDR3 region: CASSSSGGSYNEQFF.

The chain is built from TRBV11-2 and TRBJ2-3; without DNA, the TCRdb call of TRBD2 cannot be checked. CDR3 size: 15 residues. From germline, CDR1 is SGHAT and CDR2 FQNNGV. The CDR3 reads CASSDVGGDTDTQYF.

The J gene is TRBJ2-7, the V gene TRBV20-1. Germline CDR1 reads DFQATT; CDR2 reads SNEGSKA (reference sequence). This CDR3 spans 12 amino acids. CDR3 in amino acids: CSASPVGYEQYF.

The chain recombines TRBV2 with TRBJ2-7. Looked up from germline, CDR1 is SNHLY and CDR2 is FYNNEI. CDR3 length: 14 amino acids. CDR3 loop: CASKSSLGPYEQYF.

This sequence joins TRBV19 and TRBJ2-2. The CDR3 has 14 residues. CDR1 is LNHDA, CDR2 SQIVND, per germline (reference sequence). CDR3 region: CASSAYLNTGELFF.

The chain joins TRBV29-1 to TRBJ2-3; TCRdb picks TRBD2, but there is no DNA to check that call. The CDR3 is made up of 14 amino acids. Germline V lookup: CDR1 SQVTM, CDR2 ANQGSEA. CDR3 loop: CSVEGGPNTDTQYF.

The genes are TRBV7-9 and TRBJ1-1. This CDR3 is 13 amino acids long. Germline assignment: CDR1 SEHNR and CDR2 FQNEAQ (reference sequence). The CDR3 loop is CASSSDRSTEAFF.

The rearrangement uses TRBV29-1 and TRBJ2-3; TCRdb returns TRBD1, unconfirmable since there is no DNA. CDR1 and CDR2 from the germline V gene are SQVTM and ANQGSEA. CDR3 length: 18 residues. CDR3 sequence reads: CSVGGTGLYSRSTDTQYF.

The genes are TRBV7-9 and TRBJ2-7; checking the TCRdb D call of TRBD2 is not possible without DNA. The CDR3 sequence is 15 residues long. Germline V CDR1 and CDR2: SEHNR, FQNEAQ (reference sequence). CDR3 loop: CASSLGASGIYEQYF.

The rearrangement uses TRBV21-1 and TRBJ2-7; TCRdb indicates TRBD1, and absent DNA this call remains unverified. TRBV21-1 has pseudogene status. This CDR3 has 14 amino acids. CDR3 protein: CASSKAAPPGEQYF.

The rearrangement links TRBV29-1 to TRBJ2-5; lacking DNA, the TRBD1 call made by TCRdb goes unchecked. Germline V lookup: CDR1 SQVTM, CDR2 ANQGSEA. CDR3 length: 13 residues. The chain's CDR3 is CSVVMGVLETQYF.

The chain uses TRBV13 and TRBJ2-5; absent DNA, TCRdb's TRBD1 call cannot be checked. This CDR3 has 15 amino acids. The germline gives CDR1 PRHDT, CDR2 FYEKMQ (reference sequence). The CDR3 loop reads CASSHRQGSLGTQYF.

The rearrangement uses TRBV7-8 and TRBJ2-7. CDR1 is SGHVS, CDR2 FQNEAQ, per germline. This CDR3 is built from 13 residues. The CDR3 region is CASSLRSLYEQYF.

The chain uses TRBV7-2 and TRBJ2-5; as DNA is missing, the TRBD2 call by TCRdb cannot be tested. The CDR3 covers 16 residues. From germline, CDR1 is SGHTA and CDR2 FQGNSA. CDR3 region: CASSLGLAGGIETQYF.

The chain employs TRBV29-1 and TRBJ2-5; TCRdb's D call, TRBD2, is unchecked because there is no DNA. The CDR3 runs 13 residues. Germline V gene data show CDR1 as SQVTM and CDR2 as ANQGSEA. The CDR3 loop reads CSVVLADQETQYF.

The genes are TRBV29-1 and TRBJ2-5; the TRBD1 assignment by TCRdb is unverifiable without DNA. Per the germline V gene, CDR1 is SQVTM and CDR2 is ANQGSEA. This CDR3 region has 12 residues. The CDR3 here is CSVDTGEETQYF.